This T cell receptor (beta chain) originates from a study of T cell responses to AZD1222 COVID-19 vaccine. The CDR3 loop spans 15 amino acids. Germline V gene sequence: CDR1 LGHNA, CDR2 YNFKEQ. Trimming stripped 3 bases from V and 0 bases from J, with 11 bases between. Repertoires were generated with immunoSEQ multiplex PCR, while TCRdb's copy carries only in-frame clones and drops some. The sample includes just over 90,000 clones, 80% to 90% of them seen just once. The starting material was peripheral blood, obtained 28 days after the second AZD1222 dose. The gene calls are TRBV4-2 and TRBJ1-2; maybe TRBD1 (5 bases). The clonotype comes from an adult who received the AZD1222 COVID-19 vaccine. The DNA for the CDR3 is TGTGCCAGCAGCCACACAGGCGGATCTAACTATGGCTACACCTTC. Translating it yields CASSHTGGSNYGYTF.